This T cell receptor beta chain was recovered during a study of T cell repertoires in ileal Crohn's disease. Study overall: At surgery, about 34% of patients smoked, with median disease duration around 8 years. Surgery for a complication: stricturing in approximately 60%, penetrating in approximately 40%. General study findings and limits: Clonal expansions were more frequent in active smokers than non-smokers at surgery.

Some clones are missing from TCRdb's copy, which holds only in-frame ones; the method was immunoSEQ multiplex PCR. The top ten hold about 20% of the sample, which has some 28,000 clones, about four fifths seen once. Germline CDR1 is SGHTA and CDR2 is FQGNSA. The CDR3 consists of 17 residues. Trimming removed 5 bases from V and 3 bases from J, with 23 bases in between. This clone has just one count. As yet, its antigen is unknown. This receptor was taken from an adult with Crohn's disease. Sample: ileal tissue. The chain is built from TRBV7-2 and TRBJ2-7, with TRBD1 as a possible D gene (6 bases). The CDR3 sequence is CASSLAPTGPVGYEQYF. The CDR3, as DNA: TGTGCCAGCAGCCTCGCCCCTACAGGGCCTGTGGGCTACGAGCAGTACTTC.